Listed here are 30 T cell receptor beta chains from one sample, sequenced in a study of shared clonotypes between healthy human individuals. Profiling relied on immunoSEQ multiplex PCR, and the TCRdb table lists in-frame clones only, not all of them. The sample holds about 530,000 clones, less than 96% seen once. Sample: naive CD4+ T cells sorted from blood. Subset of the sample: CD45RA+ positively selected. These receptors all come from a woman in her 30s in good health.

This clone was found once. J is TRBJ1-3 and V is TRBV6-5; D ambiguous. Trimming cost V 2 bases and J 3 bases, with 5 bases left between them. This CDR3 is built from 13 residues. Per the germline V gene, CDR1 is MNHEY and CDR2 is SVGAGI. In DNA form, the CDR3 reads TGTGCCAGCAGTTACACCTATGGAAACACCATATATTTT. This encodes CASSYTYGNTIYF.

This chain uses TRBV2 with TRBJ2-2, with D possibly matching TRBD2 (6 bases). The CDR3 contains 14 residues. Deletions cut 7 bases from V and 1 base from J, with 10 bases between. Germline loops: CDR1 SNHLY, CDR2 FYNNEI. CDR3 region: CASKGGENTGELFF. CDR3 coding DNA: TGTGCCAGCAAGGGCGGGGAGAACACCGGGGAGCTGTTTTTT.

This chain joins TRBV7-3 and TRBJ2-7; 12 bases fit TRBD2. This CDR3 is built from 15 residues. V was clipped by 2 bases and J by 8 bases; unmatched bases: 7. CDR1 and CDR2 from the germline V gene are SGHTA and FQGTGA. CDR3 sequence reads: CASSLLRTSGNKQYF. The CDR3 DNA sequence: TGTGCCAGCAGCTTATTACGGACTAGCGGGAATAAGCAGTACTTC. Supplemented by reference TRBV7-3 and TRBJ2-7, the full variable domain reads GAGVSQTPSNKVTEKGKYVELRCDPISGHTALYWYRQSLGQGPEFLIYFQGTGAADDSGLPNDRFFAVRPEGSVSTLKIQRTERGDSAVYLCASSLLRTSGNKQYFGPGTRLTVT.

V and J are TRBV9 and TRBJ1-5, with TRBD1 matching 7 bases. Germline assignment: CDR1 SGDLS and CDR2 YYNGEE. Unmatched junction bases numbered 7, after V lost 4 bases and J lost 3 bases. This CDR3 is built from 15 residues. CDR3 region: CASSRLGGVNQPQHF. Here the CDR3 DNA reads TGTGCCAGCAGCCGGTTAGGGGGCGTCAATCAGCCCCAGCATTTT.

The J gene is TRBJ1-1, the V gene TRBV7-9, with D tentatively TRBD1 (5 bases). The CDR3 sequence is 14 residues long. The germline gives CDR1 SEHNR, CDR2 FQNEAQ (reference sequence). Trimming stripped 1 base from V and 1 base from J, with 7 bases between. CDR3 sequence: CASSLVQANTEAFF. In DNA, the CDR3 is TGTGCCAGCAGCTTAGTACAGGCGAACACTGAAGCTTTCTTT.

V and J are TRBV28 and TRBJ1-6; 9 nucleotides agree with TRBD1. CDR3 size: 14 residues. Germline V gene data show CDR1 as MDHEN and CDR2 as SYDVKM. The ends lost 8 bases at V and 7 bases at J; junction bases unmatched: 6. The CDR3 sequence is CASHGGQGNSPLHF. In nucleotides, the CDR3 is TGTGCCAGCCATGGGGGACAGGGCAATTCACCCCTCCACTTT.

The genes are TRBV4-1 and TRBJ2-2; 13 bases map to TRBD2. CDR1 is MGHRA and CDR2 is YSYEKL in the germline V gene. The CDR3 sequence is 18 residues long. Trimming took 1 base from V and 6 from J; bases not matched to a gene: 8. This chain's CDR3 is CASSQGGLAGDMAGELFF. CDR3 sequence (DNA): TGCGCCAGCAGCCAAGGAGGACTAGCGGGAGATATGGCCGGGGAGCTGTTTTTT.

The chain joins TRBV5-1 to TRBJ1-6, with 7 positions matching TRBD1. CDR1 is SGHRS and CDR2 is YFSETQ in the germline V gene. Unmatched junction bases numbered 0, after V lost 4 bases and J lost 5 bases. CDR3 size: 13 residues. The CDR3 nucleotides are TGCGCCAGCAGCGGACAGGATAATTCACCCCTCCACTTT. It yields the protein CASSGQDNSPLHF.

V gene TRBV27 combines with J gene TRBJ1-2, with a tentative D call TRBD1 (5 bases). Trimming shortened V by 2 bases and J by 4 bases, and 8 bases separated the two germline ends. CDR3 length: 13 amino acids. Germline CDR1 reads MNHEY; CDR2 reads SMNVEV (reference sequence). CDR3 region: CASSLGQGYGYTF. DNA for the CDR3: TGTGCCAGCAGTTTAGGGCAGGGCTATGGCTACACCTTC.

The rearrangement joins TRBV7-1 to TRBJ1-5; D is perhaps TRBD1 (6 bases). TRBV7-1 is identified as an open reading frame with a role that is uncertain. The CDR3 runs 15 residues. V lost 4 bases and J 7 bases, leaving 17 bases between the germline ends. DNA of the CDR3: TGTGCCAGCAGCTTAGATTGGGGGCTTTGGCAGCCCCAGCATTTT. Translating it yields CASSLDWGLWQPQHF.

This chain uses TRBV11-2 with TRBJ2-7; 7 bases line up with TRBD2. The CDR3 consists of 14 residues. Germline CDR1 reads SGHAT; CDR2 reads FQNNGV. V gave up 8 bases and J gave up 1 base; unmatched junction bases: 8. CDR3 amino acids: CASLRTGLSYEQYF. The CDR3 coding sequence is TGTGCCAGCCTCCGAACGGGACTATCCTACGAGCAGTACTTC.

The chain joins TRBV11-2 to TRBJ2-7; 7 positions match TRBD1. Germline lookup yields CDR1 SGHAT and CDR2 FQNNGV. With V trimmed by 3 bases and J by 0 bases, 14 bases remained unmatched. The CDR3 runs to 18 residues. The CDR3: CASSFDREAGSLSYEQYF. Written as DNA, the CDR3 is TGTGCCAGCAGCTTCGACAGGGAAGCCGGTAGCCTCTCCTACGAGCAGTACTTC.

The V gene is TRBV5-1, the J gene TRBJ2-5; 8 bases match TRBD1. The CDR3 has 14 amino acids. V lost 4 bases and J lost 2; bases outside the gene matches: 4. The germline CDR1 and CDR2 sequences are SGHRS and YFSETQ. CDR3 nucleotides: TGCGCCAGCAGCCAAGGGACAGGTCAAGAGACCCAGTACTTC. Its translation: CASSQGTGQETQYF.

CDR3 region: CASTHEGIQPQHF. CDR3 DNA: TGTGCCAGCACCCACGAGGGGATCCAGCCCCAGCATTTT. V is TRBV6-5 and J is TRBJ1-5; maybe TRBD1 (5 bases). CDR1 and CDR2 (germline): MNHEY, SVGAGI. The CDR3 runs to 13 residues. Trimming left V 7 bases short and J 7 bases short, with 14 bases between.

The V and J genes are TRBV5-8 and TRBJ2-7; 10 positions match TRBD1. V lost 3 bases, J lost 4 bases, and 16 bases stayed unmatched. CDR3 length: 18 residues. Germline CDR1 reads SGHTS; CDR2 reads YDEGEE. The CDR3 here is CASSSDRTGTGDPYEQYF. As DNA, the CDR3 is TGTGCCAGCAGCTCCGACCGGACCGGGACAGGGGACCCTTACGAGCAGTACTTC.

The DNA of the CDR3 is TGTGCCAGCAGCCCGCCCCCCCGCGAGCAGTACTTC. Its protein product is CASSPPPREQYF. V is TRBV7-9 and J is TRBJ2-7; D unclear. V shed 5 bases and J shed 6 bases, with 11 bases lying between them. CDR1 SEHNR and CDR2 FQNEAQ come from the germline V gene (reference sequence). This CDR3 is 12 amino acids long.

The V call is TRBV27, the J call TRBJ2-5, with TRBD1 identical over 12 bases. The closer fit of TRBJ2-7 to the DNA end suggests the J call may be wrong. The CDR3 runs to 15 residues. CDR1 is MNHEY, CDR2 SMNVEV, per germline (reference sequence). The CDR3 loop reads CASSSWDRGRYEQYF. The CDR3, as DNA: TGTGCCAGCAGTTCCTGGGACAGGGGGCGATACGAGCAGTACTTC.

The chain links TRBV9 to TRBJ2-5; D tentatively fits TRBD1 or TRBD2 (5 bases each). Germline CDR1 and CDR2: SGDLS and YYNGEE. The CDR3 spans 15 residues. V was shortened by 0 bases and J by 1 base, with 10 bases between the two germline ends. In DNA form, the CDR3 reads TGTGCCAGCAGCGTAGGGGTCGGGGCCCAAGAGACCCAGTACTTC. Translating it yields CASSVGVGAQETQYF.

Of note for this clone: Different DNA sequences within this sample yield the same CDR3. The chain has TRBV5-1 and TRBJ2-3, with 8 bases lining up with TRBD1. CDR1 is SGHRS, CDR2 YFSETQ, per germline. Germline trimming cut 2 bases from V and 5 bases from J; bases unmatched to any gene: 4. The CDR3 totals 14 residues. This CDR3 is CASSFGQGGDTQYF. CDR3 DNA: TGCGCCAGCAGCTTCGGACAGGGCGGAGATACGCAGTATTTT. Variable domain in full (rest from reference TRBV5-1 and TRBJ2-3): KAGVTQTPRYLIKTRGQQVTLSCSPISGHRSVSWYQQTPGQGLQFLFEYFSETQRNKGNFPGRFSGRQFSNSRSEMNVSTLELGDSALYLCASSFGQGGDTQYFGPGTRLTVL.

The gene calls are TRBV9 and TRBJ1-2; 8 bases map to TRBD1. Germline values: CDR1 SGDLS, CDR2 YYNGEE. This CDR3 region has 15 residues. After removal of 4 bases from V and 5 bases from J, the junction contained 10 bases not matched to a gene. Written as DNA, the CDR3 is TGTGCCAGCAGCCCATCGACAGGGGAAGTTTATGGCTACACCTTC. It is translated as CASSPSTGEVYGYTF.

This sequence joins TRBV30 and TRBJ1-3; D is ambiguous. The CDR3 covers 16 residues. Trimming shortened V by 0 bases and J by 1 base, and 13 bases separated the two germline ends. Germline V gene lookup returns CDR1 GTSNPN and CDR2 SVGIG (reference sequence). This chain's CDR3 is CAWSVGGGRSGNTIYF. The CDR3 bases are TGTGCCTGGAGTGTAGGCGGCGGGCGGTCTGGAAACACCATATATTTT.

V is TRBV27 and J is TRBJ2-7; D may be TRBD1 (6 bases). The germline V and J ends were trimmed by 6 bases and 0 bases, with 15 bases remaining between them. CDR1 MNHEY and CDR2 SMNVEV come from the germline V gene (reference sequence). The CDR3 is 15 amino acids. CDR3 loop: CASRTQGLSSYEQYF. The CDR3 coding sequence is TGTGCCAGCAGAACTCAGGGGCTCAGCTCCTACGAGCAGTACTTC.

This chain uses TRBV19 with TRBJ2-7; no definite D call. The CDR3 runs to 13 residues. V shed 3 bases and J shed 7 bases, with 13 bases lying between them. The germline gives CDR1 LNHDA, CDR2 SQIVND (reference sequence). In DNA form, the CDR3 reads TGTGCCAGTAGTATTCAAGTAGCCTTAGAGCAGTACTTC. Amino acid sequence: CASSIQVALEQYF.

This clone was counted only a few times. V gene TRBV7-2 combines with J gene TRBJ2-7; possibly TRBD1 or TRBD2 for D (5 bases each). The CDR3 totals 12 residues. Trimming took off 6 bases at V and 2 bases at J, with 8 bases between the two ends. The germline V gene has CDR1 SGHTA and CDR2 FQGNSA. The CDR3 DNA follows: TGTGCCAGCAGAGAGGGGCCCTACGAGCAGTACTTC. Protein product: CASREGPYEQYF.

As regards this clone: Other DNA sequences within the sample encode an identical CDR3. This chain connects TRBV4-1 to TRBJ1-4; D call uncertain. The ends were cut back, 1 base at V and 8 bases at J, with 5 bases in the middle. CDR1 and CDR2 from the germline V gene are MGHRA and YSYEKL. This CDR3 region has 12 residues. Here the CDR3 DNA reads TGCGCCAGCAGCCAAGTTGCCGAAAAACTGTTTTTT. This translates into CASSQVAEKLFF.

This chain's CDR3 is CASSQFGTGHSGANVLTF. Written as DNA, the CDR3 is TGTGCCAGCAGCCAATTCGGGACAGGCCACTCTGGGGCCAACGTCCTGACTTTC. The V gene is TRBV16, the J gene TRBJ2-6, with TRBD1 matching over 8 bases. The CDR3 has 18 residues. Germline V gene sequence: CDR1 KGHSY, CDR2 FQNENV. After removal of 1 base from V and 0 bases from J, the junction contained 5 bases not matched to a gene.

The chain carries TRBV19 and TRBJ1-4; D unresolved. CDR3 length: 14 amino acids. Trimming took off 6 bases at V and 0 bases at J, with 8 bases between the two ends. Germline V CDR1 and CDR2: LNHDA, SQIVND (reference sequence). CDR3 bases: TGTGCCAGTAGGACAACAGCAACTAATGAAAAACTGTTTTTT. This encodes CASRTTATNEKLFF.

V and J are TRBV27 and TRBJ2-2; 8 bases are shared with TRBD2. CDR1 and CDR2 (germline): MNHEY, SMNVEV (reference sequence). The CDR3 length is 16 residues. Unmatched junction bases numbered 11, after V lost 9 bases and J lost 2 bases. CDR3 bases: TGTGCCAGTACTCAACTAGCGGATGTTAACACCGGGGAGCTGTTTTTT. Translated: CASTQLADVNTGELFF.

The chain is built from TRBV7-9 and TRBJ1-3; no firm D call. Per germline, CDR1 SEHNR and CDR2 FQNEAQ (reference sequence). The CDR3 has 14 residues. The V end lost 5 bases, the J end lost 7 bases, and 15 bases lay between the germline ends. In DNA form, the CDR3 reads TGTGCCAGCAGCCTAGACCGGCTCGGTAACACCATATATTTT. Its protein is CASSLDRLGNTIYF.

DNA of the CDR3: TGTGCCAGCAGCCCGGGACAGGGGGGCGGCTACACCTTC. It translates to CASSPGQGGGYTF. This chain connects TRBV11-2 to TRBJ1-2; TRBD1 matches at 11 bases. J was trimmed by 8 bases and V by 5 bases; bases with no gene match: 4. Germline CDR1 is SGHAT and CDR2 is FQNNGV. This CDR3 comprises 13 residues.